The rows below give T cell receptor beta chains drawn from one sample of a study of cytomegalovirus exposure and HLA in healthy donors. Profiled with immunoSEQ multiplex PCR; TCRdb holds only in-frame clones, not every one. The sample shows approximately 170,000 clones, about three quarters of them seen only once. The specimen sequenced was PBMCs. The source of these receptors is a female donor in good health and CMV-seronegative. Each CDR3 is given with its conserved first and last residue.

cdr3_aa	j_call	v_call
CASSQVNTEAFF	TRBJ1-1	TRBV2
CASRTSRYTGELFF	TRBJ2-2	TRBV19
CASSAVGTSYGYTF	TRBJ1-2	TRBV7-8
CASSFNEEGYGYTF	TRBJ1-2	TRBV7-9
CASMNTRLGKSGRYYEQYF	TRBJ2-7	TRBV7-2
CASSIGTSGLSDTQYF	TRBJ2-3	TRBV5-4
CAGSAGAGANVLTF	TRBJ2-6	TRBV19
CASSVEGVSSYNEQFF	TRBJ2-1	TRBV9
CASSREAPGSEQFF	TRBJ2-1	TRBV5-1
CASSVGTSGRSTDTQYF	TRBJ2-3	TRBV9
CASSRPGTGTGELFF	TRBJ2-2	TRBV28
CASSVSREPYNEQFF	TRBJ2-1	TRBV9
CASTGGTAEQYF	TRBJ2-7	TRBV6-1
CASSGGRQGPETQYF	TRBJ2-5	TRBV6-1
CASSVFLAGDDTQYF	TRBJ2-3	TRBV5-4
CANLTQGADYGYTF	TRBJ1-2	TRBV2
CASSPAALVYEQYF	TRBJ2-7	TRBV7-2
CASSLAAGQNGYTF	TRBJ1-2	TRBV5-1
CASSLAVGSTNEQFF	TRBJ2-1	TRBV5-1
CASSFGPGTNRHEQFF	TRBJ2-1	TRBV7-3
CASSLAGTGFYEQYF	.	TRBV5-1
CASSVDILYGYTF	TRBJ1-2	TRBV2
CASSHGLAGGPFLADTQYF	TRBJ2-3	TRBV11-3
CAISEGRTQNTGELFF	TRBJ2-2	TRBV10-3
CASSLRGGFQFF	TRBJ2-1	TRBV7-3
CASSLISGRASDNEQFF	TRBJ2-1	TRBV5-1
CASSTGQGVSNQPQHF	TRBJ1-5	TRBV28
CASSRRDNRPQHF	TRBJ1-5	TRBV7-8
CASSVGSSGGPQETQYF	TRBJ2-5	TRBV9
CASSQDGTGGYETQYF	TRBJ2-5	TRBV4-1
CASSPLEDGQYF	TRBJ2-7	TRBV18
CASSPRLAGEGEQYF	TRBJ2-7	TRBV7-8
CASSEMTRDTQYF	TRBJ2-3	TRBV6-1
CASSLGQGASSSYEQYF	TRBJ2-7	TRBV6-4
CAISNREGLNTEAFF	TRBJ1-1	TRBV10-3
CASSAHFRLAYEQYF	TRBJ2-7	TRBV5-6
CSVFAGGAGKNIQYF	TRBJ2-4	TRBV29-1
CASSLGQFYGYTF	TRBJ1-2	TRBV7-9
CASSPPLLGTQYF	TRBJ2-5	TRBV18
CASSLDRVGGYTF	TRBJ1-2	TRBV5-4
CASSAGGIEQFF	TRBJ2-1	TRBV9
CASSLSGTGGSGANVLTF	TRBJ2-6	TRBV27
CATSTTDRWTEAFF	TRBJ1-1	TRBV15
CASSQEGQGSNYGYTF	TRBJ1-2	TRBV4-3
CASSPDGPSVMSGGTSYEQYF	TRBJ2-7	TRBV19
CASSSQDSSYNSPLHF	TRBJ1-6	TRBV21-1
CASSYGQRQETQYF	TRBJ2-5	TRBV5-1
CASSPSYRSSGANVLTF	TRBJ2-6	TRBV18